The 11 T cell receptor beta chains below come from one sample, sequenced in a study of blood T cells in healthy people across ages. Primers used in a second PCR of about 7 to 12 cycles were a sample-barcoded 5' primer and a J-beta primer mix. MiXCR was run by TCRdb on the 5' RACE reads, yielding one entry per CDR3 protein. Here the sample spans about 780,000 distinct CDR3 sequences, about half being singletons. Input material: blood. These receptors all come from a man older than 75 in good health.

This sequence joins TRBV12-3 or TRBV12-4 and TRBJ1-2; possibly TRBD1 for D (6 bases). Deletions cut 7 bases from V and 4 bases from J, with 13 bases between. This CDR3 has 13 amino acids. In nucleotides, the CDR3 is TGTGCCAGCACCAAGGACAGATCCTATGGCTACACCTTC. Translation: CASTKDRSYGYTF.

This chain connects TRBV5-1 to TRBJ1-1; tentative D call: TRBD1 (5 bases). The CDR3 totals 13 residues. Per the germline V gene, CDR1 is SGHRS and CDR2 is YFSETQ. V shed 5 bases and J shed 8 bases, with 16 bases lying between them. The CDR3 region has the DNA TGCGCCAGCAGTCCAGACAGTTCCCGGGAAGCTTTCTTT. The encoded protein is CASSPDSSREAFF.

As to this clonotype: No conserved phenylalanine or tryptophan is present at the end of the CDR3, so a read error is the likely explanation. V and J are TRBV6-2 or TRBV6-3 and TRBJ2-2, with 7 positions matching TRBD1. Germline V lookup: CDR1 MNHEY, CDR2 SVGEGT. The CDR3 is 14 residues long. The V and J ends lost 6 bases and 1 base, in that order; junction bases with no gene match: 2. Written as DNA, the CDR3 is TGTGCCAGCAGGACAGGGAGGAACACCGGGGAGCTGTTTTCT. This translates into CASRTGRNTGELFS.

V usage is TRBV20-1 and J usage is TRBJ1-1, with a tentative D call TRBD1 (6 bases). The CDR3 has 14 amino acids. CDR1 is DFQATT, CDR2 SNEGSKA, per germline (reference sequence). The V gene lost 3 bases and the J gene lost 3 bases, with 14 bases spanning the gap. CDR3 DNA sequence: TGCAGTGCTAGCGTTCCAGGGGCATACACTGAAGCTTTCTTT. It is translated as CSASVPGAYTEAFF.

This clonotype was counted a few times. The CDR3 DNA sequence: TGCGCCAGCAGTGAACGGCTAGCGGATGTGAATGAGCAGTTCTTC. Protein: CASSERLADVNEQFF. The chain links TRBV10-2 to TRBJ2-1, with 7 nucleotides matching TRBD2. The V segment lost 3 bases and the J segment 7 bases; nucleotides outside the gene matches: 9. CDR1 is WSHSY and CDR2 is SAAADI in the germline V gene. This CDR3 contains 15 residues.

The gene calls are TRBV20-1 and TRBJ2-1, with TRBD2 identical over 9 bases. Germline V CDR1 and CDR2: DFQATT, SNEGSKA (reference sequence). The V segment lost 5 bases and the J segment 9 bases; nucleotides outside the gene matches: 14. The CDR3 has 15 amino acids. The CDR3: CSAGASGTNDSEQFF. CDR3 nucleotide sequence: TGCAGTGCTGGAGCTAGCGGGACCAATGACAGTGAGCAGTTCTTC.

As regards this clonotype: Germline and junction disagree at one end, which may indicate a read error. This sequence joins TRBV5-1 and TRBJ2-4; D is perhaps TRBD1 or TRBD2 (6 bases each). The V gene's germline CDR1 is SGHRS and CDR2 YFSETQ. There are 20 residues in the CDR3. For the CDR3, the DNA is TGCGCCGGCAGCTTGAATTTGATTGTAGGGGGACTCGCAGCCAAAAACATTCAGTACTTC. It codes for CAGSLNLIVGGLAAKNIQYF.

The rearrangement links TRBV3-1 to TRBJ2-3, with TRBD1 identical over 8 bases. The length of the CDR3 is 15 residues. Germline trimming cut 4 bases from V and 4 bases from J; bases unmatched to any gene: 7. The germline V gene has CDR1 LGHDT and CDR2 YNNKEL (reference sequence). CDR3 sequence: CASSPYRGVADTQYF. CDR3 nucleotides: TGTGCCAGCAGCCCGTACAGGGGGGTAGCAGATACGCAGTATTTT.

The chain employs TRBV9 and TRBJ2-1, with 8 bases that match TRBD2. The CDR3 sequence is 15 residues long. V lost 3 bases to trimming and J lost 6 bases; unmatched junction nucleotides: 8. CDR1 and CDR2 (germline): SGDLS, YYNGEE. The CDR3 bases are TGTGCCAGCAGCGCTCGCCGGGAGGGCCTCAATGAGCAGTTCTTC. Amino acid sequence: CASSARREGLNEQFF.

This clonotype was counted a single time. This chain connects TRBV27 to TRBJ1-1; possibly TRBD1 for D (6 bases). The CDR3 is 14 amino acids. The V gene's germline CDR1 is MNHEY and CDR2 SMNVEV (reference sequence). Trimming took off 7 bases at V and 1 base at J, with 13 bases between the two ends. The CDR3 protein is CASMLAGANTEAFF. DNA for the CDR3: TGTGCCAGCATGCTCGCAGGGGCGAACACTGAAGCTTTCTTT.

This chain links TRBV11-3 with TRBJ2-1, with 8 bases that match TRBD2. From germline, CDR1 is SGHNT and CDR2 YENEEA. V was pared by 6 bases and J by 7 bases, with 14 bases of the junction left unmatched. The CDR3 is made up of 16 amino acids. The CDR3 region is CASSPGGEGVGNEQFF. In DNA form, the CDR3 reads TGTGCCAGCAGTCCGGGGGGGGAAGGGGTCGGAAATGAGCAGTTCTTC.